A selection of T cell receptor beta chains follows, all from one sample in a study of cytomegalovirus exposure and HLA in healthy donors. Measured with immunoSEQ multiplex PCR; TCRdb has only the in-frame clones, and not every one. The data show 45,000 to 65,000 clones, roughly 72% seen once. The sequencing input was PBMCs. These receptors came from a woman aged 45-65 years in good health and CMV-seropositive. CDR3s include the opening cysteine and the closing phenylalanine or tryptophan. The D gene is left open where the match is weak. Clone size, where shown, is once, few, many, or a class for clones that have expanded.

j_call cdr3_length v_call d_call clone_size cdr3_nt cdr3_aa
TRBJ2-1 16 TRBV4-1 TRBD2 . TGCGCCAGCAGCCAGCCCCTAGCGGGAGGGAACAATGAGCAGTTCTTC CASSQPLAGGNNEQFF
TRBJ2-7 15 TRBV7-2 . . TGTGCCAGCAGCTTTGGCGGGGTGAGGATCGACGAGCAGTACTTC CASSFGGVRIDEQYF
TRBJ2-1 15 TRBV28 . . TGTGCCAGCAGTTTAAACTCCAGGAACCGCAATGAGCAGTTCTTC CASSLNSRNRNEQFF
TRBJ1-5 14 TRBV15 . . TGTGCCACCGACTGGGGGCACTTCAATCAGCCCCAGCATTTT CATDWGHFNQPQHF
TRBJ2-2 15 TRBV5-1 TRBD2 . TGCGCCAGCAGCTTGGCCGGACTAGCGTCCGGGGAGCTGTTTTTT CASSLAGLASGELFF
TRBJ1-2 13 TRBV7-2 . . TGTGCCAGCAGCTTAGCAGGGGTCTACGGCTACACCTTC CASSLAGVYGYTF
TRBJ2-7 14 TRBV2 TRBD2 . TGTGCCAGCCAAGGGACTAGCGGACCTTACGAGCAGTACTTC CASQGTSGPYEQYF
TRBJ1-2 15 TRBV6-5 . . TGTGCCAGCAGTTACTCGACCCAGGGGAACTATGGCTACACCTTC CASSYSTQGNYGYTF
TRBJ2-2 14 TRBV5-1 . . TGCGCCAGCAGCTTAGCGGATTACACCGGGGAGCTGTTTTTT CASSLADYTGELFF
TRBJ2-3 17 TRBV5-1 TRBD2 few TGCGCCAGCAGTCGCGCCCTTCTAGCGGGAAGCACAGATACGCAGTATTTT CASSRALLAGSTDTQYF
TRBJ1-6 13 TRBV30 . few TGTGCCTGGTCCCAGGGGCCGAATTCACCCCTCCACTTT CAWSQGPNSPLHF
TRBJ2-7 14 TRBV7-9 . . TGTGCCAGCAGCTTAGAACAGGCTTTGAACGAGCAGTACTTC CASSLEQALNEQYF
TRBJ1-2 15 TRBV4-3 . . TGCGCCAGCAGCCTAGCGGAGGGAGCGAACTATGGCTACACCTTC CASSLAEGANYGYTF
TRBJ2-5 18 TRBV7-9 TRBD2 . TGTGCCAGCAGCTTGGGACTAGCGGGAGGCCGCGGCCAAGAGACCCAGTACTTC CASSLGLAGGRGQETQYF
TRBJ1-2 12 TRBV7-9 TRBD1 . TGTGCCAGCAGCTTATCTCAGGGGGCAGGTACCTTC CASSLSQGAGTF
TRBJ2-1 15 TRBV19 TRBD1 . TGTGCCAGTAGTACTACCGGGACAGGGTACAATGAGCAGTTCTTC CASSTTGTGYNEQFF
TRBJ2-5 14 TRBV6-5 . . TGTGCCAGCAAGCGGATGGGTCCCCAAGAGACCCAGTACTTC CASKRMGPQETQYF
TRBJ1-5 10 TRBV20-1 . . TGCAGTGTCCCAGGTCAGCCCCAGCATTTT CSVPGQPQHF
TRBJ1-1 14 TRBV19 TRBD1 . TGTGCCAGTAACTCAGGGGGTTTGATCACTGAAGCTTTCTTT CASNSGGLITEAFF
TRBJ2-7 15 TRBV18 . few TGTGCCAGCTCACCAGGCCAGCGGACCGGCTACGAGCAGTACTTC CASSPGQRTGYEQYF
TRBJ2-1 16 TRBV27 TRBD2 . TGTGCCAGCAGTACGGATAGCGGGAGGGCCTTCAGTGAGCAGTTCTTC CASSTDSGRAFSEQFF
TRBJ1-1 11 TRBV10-3 . once TGTGCCATCAGTGAAACAGGGGAAGCTTTCTTT CAISETGEAFF
TRBJ1-2 12 TRBV30 . . TGTGCCTGGAGTGTAGGGGCGCGGGGCTACACCTTC CAWSVGARGYTF
TRBJ2-1 15 TRBV19 TRBD2 . TGTGCCAGTAGTATTGGGACTAGTATAAGGAATGAGCAGTTCTTC CASSIGTSIRNEQFF
TRBJ2-1 16 TRBV7-2 . . TGTGCCAGCAGCTTAGAGGGCGGGGTCCTTCGGGATGAGCAGTTCTTC CASSLEGGVLRDEQFF